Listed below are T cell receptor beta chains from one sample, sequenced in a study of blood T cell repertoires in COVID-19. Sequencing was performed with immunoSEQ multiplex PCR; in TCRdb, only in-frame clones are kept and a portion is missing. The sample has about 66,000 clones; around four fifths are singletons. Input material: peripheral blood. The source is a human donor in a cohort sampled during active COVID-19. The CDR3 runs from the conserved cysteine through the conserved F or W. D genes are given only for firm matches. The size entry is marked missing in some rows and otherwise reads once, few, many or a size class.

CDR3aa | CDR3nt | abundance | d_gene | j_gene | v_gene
CASSVPGQGNTGELFF | TGTGCCAGCAGCGTACCGGGACAGGGGAACACCGGGGAGCTGTTTTTT | - | TRBD1 | TRBJ2-2 | TRBV5-4
CASSYRSGGAYEQYF | TGTGCCAGCAGTTACCGTTCGGGAGGGGCCTACGAGCAGTACTTC | - | TRBD2 | TRBJ2-7 | TRBV28
CASSTSGNSYEQYF | TGTGCCAGTAGTACTAGCGGGAATTCCTACGAGCAGTACTTC | medium-sized | TRBD2 | TRBJ2-7 | TRBV19
CASSRSGGDTGELFF | TGTGCCAGCTCACGTTCTGGAGGGGACACCGGGGAGCTGTTTTTT | - | - | TRBJ2-2 | TRBV18
CASSRSRTDSYEQYF | TGTGCCAGCTCTCGCTCACGGACAGACTCCTACGAGCAGTACTTC | - | - | TRBJ2-7 | TRBV18
CASSLQGTGDYEQYF | TGTGCCAGCAGCCTACAAGGGACAGGAGACTACGAGCAGTACTTC | once | TRBD1 | TRBJ2-7 | TRBV3-1/TRBV3-2
CASSPERGTYEQYF | TGTGCCAGCTCACCTGAACGCGGGACCTACGAGCAGTACTTC | - | - | TRBJ2-7 | TRBV18
CASSYGTGYNEKLFF | TGTGCCAGCAGTTATGGGACAGGGTATAATGAAAAACTGTTTTTT | - | TRBD1 | TRBJ1-4 | TRBV6-5
CASSPSGGAYGNTIYF | TGCGCCAGCAGCCCCTCTGGGGGCGCGTATGGAAACACCATATATTTT | - | - | TRBJ1-3 | TRBV5-1
CAQPYRGPPYEQYF | TGTGCCCAGCCCTACAGGGGGCCCCCCTACGAGCAGTACTTC | - | TRBD1 | TRBJ2-7 | TRBV7-2
CASSPRRSPGELFF | TGTGCCAGCAGCCCAAGGAGGTCCCCCGGGGAGCTGTTTTTT | - | - | TRBJ2-2 | TRBV7-9
CASRTGPSYEQYF | TGTGCCAGCAGGACAGGCCCTTCTTACGAGCAGTACTTC | - | - | TRBJ2-7 | TRBV28
CAIREGLAAYEQYF | TGTGCCATCAGAGAGGGACTAGCGGCCTACGAGCAGTACTTC | - | TRBD2 | TRBJ2-7 | TRBV10-3
CASGGDSNQPQHF | TGTGCCAGCGGGGGGGACAGCAATCAGCCCCAGCATTTT | - | - | TRBJ1-5 | TRBV6-6
CASSFGQGRNQPQHF | TGTGCCAGCAGCTTCGGACAGGGTAGGAATCAGCCCCAGCATTTT | - | TRBD1 | TRBJ1-5 | TRBV7-8
CASSQDSLAGGPFHSDTQYF | TGCGCCAGCAGCCAAGATTCGCTAGCGGGAGGGCCTTTTCATTCAGATACGCAGTATTTT | - | TRBD2 | TRBJ2-3 | TRBV4-3
CASSWGQSYEQYF | TGTGCCAGCAGTTGGGGACAGTCCTACGAGCAGTACTTC | few | TRBD1 | TRBJ2-7 | TRBV27